The clone carrying this TCR beta chain was seen repeatedly, ten times or more. The sample originates from a study of T cells in Graves' hyperthyroidism and ophthalmopathy. Study overall: Blood from the periphery was taken at initial diagnosis, before any treatment.

Trimming removed 1 base at V and 2 bases at J, with 14 bases between. The germline CDR1 and CDR2 sequences are SEHNR and FQNEAQ (reference sequence). CDR3 length: 16 residues. TCR beta CDR3 regions were amplified from RNA transcripts. When the TCR CDR3 underwent first-round RT-PCR, the HTBI primer set was used. TCRdb recomputed calls from the multiplex PCR reads with MiXCR, one row per CDR3 protein. The data contain around 350,000 distinct CDR3 sequences, roughly 14% of them singletons. The V call is TRBV7-9, the J call TRBJ2-5, with D perhaps given as TRBD1 or TRBD2 (5 bases each). Sequencing input: blood. This clonotype was obtained from a woman between 18 and 30 years old with Graves' hyperthyroidism that later progressed to Graves' ophthalmopathy. CDR3 DNA: TGTGCCAGCAGCTTAGGCGTGGCCGGGGCTCAAGAGACCCAGTACTTC. Translating it yields CASSLGVAGAQETQYF.